The sequence of this TCR beta chain was determined in a study of T and B cells in COVID-19 patients (TCRdb year 2020). Context from the whole study: In this study, adaptive immunity was profiled in COVID-19 patients who either had active infection or had recovered, using TRB and IGH repertoire sequencing of peripheral blood. A recovered cohort included about 19 patients who provided approximately 20 samples, and most of these patients had mild to moderate COVID-19 treated on an outpatient basis. Up to about 9 follow-up blood samples were collected per patient, with some samples spanning different disease stages in the same individual. A couple of patients were in both the active and recovered cohorts because samples existed from active disease and from after recovery. Patients in the recovered cohort had a median age of around 36 years, compared with 67 years for patients in the active-infection cohort. The repository of TCR and BCR sequences included over 55 time points from about 35 patients, and more than 8 million TCR sequences were analysed. Comorbidities linked to unfavorable COVID-19 outcome were present in 18 of 20 patients in the active-infection cohort. Of the 20 to 25 patients in the active-infection cohort, eleven to twelve were critically ill and needed mechanical ventilation or ECMO. An age-matched reference group of fewer than 45 healthy donors negative for COVID-19 antibodies was used as the comparison for repertoire analyses.

Genomic DNA extracted from blood was used in amounts of 250-500 ng for amplification of TRB repertoires. Reading from cysteine to phenylalanine, the CDR3 counts 14 amino acids. The retained sequence is limited to the CDR3, 42 bases, with the frame set at the first base. Taken from the germline V gene, the CDR1 and CDR2 loops are ENHRY and SYGVKD. V has 6 bases trimmed and J has 5 bases trimmed; junction bases matching no gene number 5. On this clonotype: The antigen it recognizes is unknown. Base qualities are not provided; no much larger clone lies one nucleotide away.

General study outcomes and caveats: Few blood samples were available from mildly ill patients while symptoms were present or from severe cases at early time points. During active COVID-19 the TRB repertoires were highly clonal, but at recovery diversity and richness rose above the levels seen in healthy donors. Patients with COVID-19 were reported to show strongly skewed TRBV/TRBJ gene usage. Prospective validation of the reported TCR clusters was stated to be required before clinical use. Specific T cell subsets (CD4+/Treg/CD8+) and sorted SARS-CoV-2-responsive or tetramer+ T cells had not yet been sequenced, and the corresponding sequencing experiments were ongoing. The cohort was considered too small to assess HLA contributions to COVID-19 susceptibility or severity. A total of roughly 2,500 exclusive TCR clusters, including approximately 33 low-pGen clusters, were found in the recovered cohort.

This sample was sequenced with an Illumina MiSeq. Multiplex PCR with BIOMED2 TRB-A/B primer pools was used to amplify TRB rearrangements. Illumina-compatible adapters and 7-nucleotide sample barcodes were attached to the amplicons through two consecutive PCRs. All library PCRs used Phusion HS II polymerase. Amplicons were gel-purified with the NucleoSpin Gel and PCR Clean-up kit, quantified on Qubit, and pooled at approximately 4.3 nM. Amplicon pool quality was checked on an Agilent 2100 Bioanalyzer before Illumina next-generation sequencing. The original pipeline was this. Annotation of TRB rearrangements was done in MiXCR 3.0.8 with the default MiXCR reference library. Non-productive reads and sequences with fewer than 2 reads were removed, and every unique CDR3 nucleotide sequence was treated as one clone. Clonality, diversity, richness and V-J gene usage were calculated in R 3.5.1. GLIPH2 was used for TCR clustering by CDR3 similarity, and generation probabilities were calculated by OLGA. GLIPH2 clusters were kept only if they contained at least four unique TCR clonotypes found in at least three individuals. TCRdb trimmed the raw reads at Q25, called clones with MiXCR and kept productive beta chains. Entries that share a CDR3 protein sequence are merged under the most common genes and DNA. The V and J calls shown here were made by TCRdb, not taken from the authors' results. This sample lists about 4,800 distinct CDR3 sequences; about 33% were detected once. The ten largest clonotypes hold less than 30% of the sample.

The origin of this receptor is a human donor who had recovered from COVID-19. Recombination connected TRBV10-3 to TRBJ2-1; the junction holds 9 bases that match TRBD2. Sequenced material: blood. The CDR3 region: CAISLSGRNNEQFF. The DNA reads as follows: TGTGCCATCAGCCTTAGCGGGAGAAACAATGAGCAGTTCTTC.